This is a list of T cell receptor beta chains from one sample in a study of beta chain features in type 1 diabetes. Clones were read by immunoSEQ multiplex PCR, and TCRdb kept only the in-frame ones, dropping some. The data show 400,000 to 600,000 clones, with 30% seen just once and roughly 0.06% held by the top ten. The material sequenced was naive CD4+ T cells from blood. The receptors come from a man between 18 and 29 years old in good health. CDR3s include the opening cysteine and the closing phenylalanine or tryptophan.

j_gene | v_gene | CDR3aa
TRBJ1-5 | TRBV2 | CASSTDRGDQPQHF
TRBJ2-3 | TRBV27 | CASSLMQATDTQYF
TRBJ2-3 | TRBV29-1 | CSVETQGLNTQYF
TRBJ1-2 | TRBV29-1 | CSVGEQGARYGYTF
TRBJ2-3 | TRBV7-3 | CASSRDRGTDTQYF
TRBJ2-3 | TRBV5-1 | CASSLAPYTDTQYF
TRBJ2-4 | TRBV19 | CASSIGGQASKNIQYF
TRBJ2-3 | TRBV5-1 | CASRPVSGLSTDTQYF
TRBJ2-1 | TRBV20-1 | CSARADNEQFF
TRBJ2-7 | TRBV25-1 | CASSATGTAITEQYF